This note documents a single T cell receptor beta chain sequence. Its matching antigen is unknown. Survey-level immunoSEQ v3.0 assays were run. TCRdb's table, derived via immunoSEQ multiplex PCR, lists solely in-frame clones and lacks some. The sample consists of about 22,000 clones, 70% to 90% of them appearing once. The data are from a study of long-term antiretroviral therapy in people with HIV. Findings and caveats of the study: Across all time points, the repertoire was dominated by clones that expanded before ART.

The specimen was unsorted PBMCs, collected 1.3 years after starting antiretroviral therapy. This receptor was obtained from a man between 60 and 75 years old with HIV.

This CDR3 is CASSSGNYGYTF. CDR3 in DNA: TGTGCCAGCAGTTCGGGAAACTATGGCTACACCTTC. The rearrangement joins TRBV27 to TRBJ1-2; D is unresolved. The CDR3 contains 12 residues. The germline gives CDR1 MNHEY, CDR2 SMNVEV (reference sequence). V was clipped by 4 bases and J by 2 bases, with 5 bases between them.